Following are 28 T cell receptor beta chains from one sample sequenced in a study of OX40 agonist ivuxolimab in advanced cancers. The table came from immunoSEQ multiplex PCR; TCRdb's copy has only in-frame clones and leaves some out. Seen here are tens of thousands of clones, around 90% observed once, and the top ten hold roughly 1.8%. The sequencing here drew on CD4+ or CD8+ T cells sorted from blood, taken in a trial of the OX40 agonist ivuxolimab. The receptor set was obtained from an adult with an advanced solid tumor such as melanoma, head and neck, liver or kidney cancer.

The chain links TRBV9 to TRBJ1-1, with 8 bases matching TRBD1. After removal of 4 bases from V and 5 bases from J, the junction contained 19 bases not matched to a gene. Germline loops: CDR1 SGDLS, CDR2 YYNGEE. CDR3 length: 18 amino acids. The CDR3 region is CASSPPRGTGLLRTEAFF. The CDR3 coding sequence is TGTGCCAGCAGCCCGCCGAGGGGGACAGGTCTTTTGCGGACTGAAGCTTTCTTT. Based on the CDR3 plus reference TRBV9 and TRBJ1-1, the full variable domain is DSGVTQTPKHLITATGQRVTLRCSPRSGDLSVYWYQQSLDQGLQFLIQYYNGEERAKGNILERFSAQQFPDLHSELNLSSLELGDSALYFCASSPPRGTGLLRTEAFFGQGTRLTVV.

The chain couples TRBV27 to TRBJ1-1; D might be TRBD1 (6 bases). CDR3 size: 12 residues. CDR1 MNHEY and CDR2 SMNVEV come from the germline V gene (reference sequence). V dropped 0 bases and J dropped 7 bases, with 6 bases sitting between them. CDR3 region: CASSLSRGEAFF. As DNA, the CDR3 is TGTGCCAGCAGTTTATCCAGGGGTGAAGCTTTCTTT.

This chain links TRBV11-2 with TRBJ2-7; D perhaps matches TRBD1 (6 bases). Per germline, CDR1 SGHAT and CDR2 FQNNGV. The length of the CDR3 is 14 residues. V lost 6 bases and J 2 bases, leaving 14 bases between the germline ends. The CDR3 reads CASRPYGQTYEQYF. The CDR3 nucleotides are TGTGCCAGCAGACCCTATGGACAGACCTACGAGCAGTACTTC.

The chain is built from TRBV7-3 and TRBJ2-1; 8 bases are shared with TRBD2. Germline trimming cut 2 bases from V and 6 bases from J; bases unmatched to any gene: 6. This CDR3 is 15 amino acids long. Germline CDR1 is SGHTA and CDR2 is FQGTGA. The CDR3 loop is CASSLQLADPNEQFF. The CDR3 nucleotides are TGTGCCAGCAGCTTACAACTAGCGGACCCCAATGAGCAGTTCTTC.

The gene calls are TRBV7-8 and TRBJ1-5; D ambiguous. Deletions cut 0 bases from V and 1 base from J, with 13 bases between. Germline loops: CDR1 SGHVS, CDR2 FQNEAQ. The CDR3 sequence is 17 residues long. The CDR3 sequence is CASSLAIETSSNQPQHF. For the CDR3, the DNA is TGTGCCAGCAGCTTAGCCATCGAGACATCGAGCAATCAGCCCCAGCATTTT.

The V call is TRBV28, the J call TRBJ1-1, with D possibly matching TRBD1 (5 bases). CDR1 is MDHEN and CDR2 is SYDVKM in the germline V gene. This CDR3 has 14 residues. The V and J ends lost 5 bases and 11 bases respectively, with 21 bases between them. CDR3 amino acids: CASSRPGGVLGAFF. CDR3 bases: TGTGCCAGCAGTCGACCCGGGGGGGTTTTAGGGGCTTTCTTT.

The rearrangement links TRBV19 to TRBJ2-1, with 7 bases lining up with TRBD1. The CDR3 sequence is 18 residues long. CDR1 and CDR2 from the germline V gene are LNHDA and SQIVND (reference sequence). Trimming cost V 10 bases and J 0 bases; bases outside gene matches: 18. CDR3 in amino acids: CATSRVGGSPSSYNEQFF. The CDR3, as DNA: TGTGCCACCTCAAGGGTAGGGGGCTCCCCTAGCTCCTACAATGAGCAGTTCTTC. Drawing the rest from reference TRBV19 and TRBJ2-1, the complete variable domain is DGGITQSPKYLFRKEGQNVTLSCEQNLNHDAMYWYRQDPGQGLRLIYYSQIVNDFQKGDIAEGYSVSREKKESFPLTVTSAQKNPTAFYLCATSRVGGSPSSYNEQFFGPGTRLTVL.

The rearrangement links TRBV21-1 to TRBJ1-1; TRBD1 is the table's D call and was not checked against the DNA. TRBV21-1 is a pseudogene locus. CDR3 length: 14 residues. CDR3 sequence: CASSKGNRATEAFF. CDR3 bases: TGTGCCAGCAGCAAAGGGAACAGGGCGACTGAAGCTTTCTTT.

In DNA form, the CDR3 reads TGTGCCAGCAGTTTATCGGGACAGCCTCCTGGAAACACCATATATTTT. Amino acid sequence: CASSLSGQPPGNTIYF. The rearrangement uses TRBV28 and TRBJ1-3, with 7 bases fitting TRBD1. The ends lost 1 base at V and 2 bases at J; junction bases unmatched: 5. The CDR3 is 16 residues long. From germline, CDR1 is MDHEN and CDR2 SYDVKM.

The V call is TRBV29-1, the J call TRBJ1-1; 9 nucleotides match TRBD1. The CDR3 totals 14 residues. V lost 6 bases and J lost 0; bases outside the gene matches: 5. Per the germline V gene, CDR1 is SQVTM and CDR2 is ANQGSEA. This CDR3 is CSVGDRGMNTEAFF. The CDR3 nucleotides are TGCAGCGTCGGCGACAGGGGGATGAACACTGAAGCTTTCTTT.

The V and J genes are TRBV5-1 and TRBJ1-3, with D hard to call. CDR1 is SGHRS, CDR2 YFSETQ, per germline. The CDR3 has 15 amino acids. Trimming removed 1 base from V and 0 bases from J, with 8 bases in between. Here the CDR3 reads CASSLSVSSGNTIYF. The DNA for the CDR3 is TGCGCCAGCAGCTTGAGTGTTAGCTCTGGAAACACCATATATTTT.

The chain couples TRBV21-1 to TRBJ1-2. TRBV21-1 is described as a pseudogene. The CDR3 extends over 18 amino acids. CDR3 sequence: CASSKLRPLGRSNYGYTF. CDR3 DNA sequence: TGTGCCAGCAGCAAACTGCGTCCTTTGGGGAGGTCGAACTATGGCTACACCTTC.

V gene TRBV5-1 combines with J gene TRBJ2-6; a weak D match, TRBD1 (6 bases). Germline loops: CDR1 SGHRS, CDR2 YFSETQ. The V end lost 0 bases, the J end lost 0 bases, and 10 bases lay between the germline ends. This CDR3 contains 17 residues. This CDR3 is CASSLAQGFSGANVLTF. The CDR3 coding sequence is TGCGCCAGCAGCTTGGCTCAGGGGTTCTCTGGGGCCAACGTCCTGACTTTC.

J is TRBJ2-7 and V is TRBV18; D is uncertain. Germline V CDR1 and CDR2: KGHSH, LQKENI. The V end was cut by 2 bases, the J end by 3 bases, with 8 bases between. This CDR3 region has 13 residues. Written as DNA, the CDR3 is TGTGCCAGCTCACCAATTATCGGCTACGAGCAGTACTTC. Translated, it gives CASSPIIGYEQYF. The complete variable domain, with remaining parts taken from reference TRBV18 and TRBJ2-7, reads NAGVMQNPRHLVRRRGQEARLRCSPMKGHSHVYWYRQLPEEGLKFMVYLQKENIIDESGMPKERFSAEFPKEGPSILRIQQVVRGDSAAYFCASSPIIGYEQYFGPGTRLTVT.

The gene calls are TRBV19 and TRBJ1-1; TRBD1 agrees at 9 bases. Germline V gene data show CDR1 as LNHDA and CDR2 as SQIVND (reference sequence). The CDR3 totals 17 residues. The V segment lost 7 bases and the J segment 0 bases; nucleotides outside the gene matches: 12. This CDR3 is CASKKPGTGTMNTEAFF. DNA of the CDR3: TGTGCCAGTAAAAAACCCGGGACAGGGACCATGAACACTGAAGCTTTCTTT.

The V and J genes are TRBV4-2 and TRBJ1-1; unclear D gene. Germline loops: CDR1 LGHNA, CDR2 YNFKEQ. This CDR3 contains 16 residues. Trimming pared 6 bases from V and 1 base from J, leaving 18 bases between. The CDR3 reads CASSSFRGVKNTEAFF. DNA for the CDR3: TGTGCCAGCAGTTCGTTTCGCGGGGTCAAGAACACTGAAGCTTTCTTT.

V is TRBV5-4 and J is TRBJ1-1, with TRBD1 matching 8 bases. J lost 3 bases, V lost 2 bases, and 6 bases had no gene match. Germline CDR1 reads SGHNT; CDR2 reads YYREEE (reference sequence). This CDR3 comprises 15 residues. Here the CDR3 DNA reads TGTGCCAGCAGCTTTGTCGGACAGGGCCACACTGAAGCTTTCTTT. Translated, it gives CASSFVGQGHTEAFF. Supplemented by reference TRBV5-4 and TRBJ1-1, the full variable domain reads ETGVTQSPTHLIKTRGQQVTLRCSSQSGHNTVSWYQQALGQGPQFIFQYYREEENGRGNFPPRFSGLQFPNYSSELNVNALELDDSALYLCASSFVGQGHTEAFFGQGTRLTVV.

The V gene is TRBV5-1, the J gene TRBJ2-7; 10 bases map to TRBD2. The germline V gene encodes CDR1 SGHRS and CDR2 YFSETQ. V lost 1 base to trimming and J lost 3 bases; unmatched junction nucleotides: 4. This CDR3 has 15 residues. The CDR3 loop is CASSLTSGDFYEQYF. DNA of the CDR3: TGCGCCAGCAGCTTGACTAGCGGGGACTTCTACGAGCAGTACTTC.

The V call is TRBV10-3, the J call TRBJ2-3, with 9 bases aligning to TRBD1. CDR3 length: 15 amino acids. CDR1 and CDR2 (germline): ENHRY, SYGVKD. V lost 2 bases to trimming and J lost 7 bases; unmatched junction nucleotides: 7. For the CDR3, the DNA is TGTGCCATCAGTGAGACAGGGGGCAGAGGGAATACGCAGTATTTT. Translating gives CAISETGGRGNTQYF.

This chain joins TRBV5-1 and TRBJ1-1; 7 positions agree with TRBD1. V trimming: 3 bases; J trimming: 5 bases; junction bases outside the gene matches: 10. Per the germline V gene, CDR1 is SGHRS and CDR2 is YFSETQ. This CDR3 has 15 amino acids. The CDR3 loop reads CASSYLGGAGTEAFF. The DNA of the CDR3 is TGCGCCAGCAGCTATCTAGGGGGCGCGGGGACTGAAGCTTTCTTT.

The chain carries TRBV29-1 and TRBJ2-7; unclear D gene. There are 13 residues in the CDR3. V was shortened by 6 bases and J by 3 bases, with 15 bases between the two germline ends. Germline V gives CDR1 SQVTM, CDR2 ANQGSEA. This CDR3 is CSVTLRGFYEQYF. CDR3 coding DNA: TGCAGCGTCACGCTGAGAGGCTTCTACGAGCAGTACTTC.

This clone came up a few times. The chain employs TRBV9 and TRBJ2-1, with D unresolved. Trimming shortened V by 1 base and J by 0 bases, and 8 bases separated the two germline ends. The CDR3 has 15 residues. Per germline, CDR1 SGDLS and CDR2 YYNGEE. CDR3 DNA: TGTGCCAGCAGCGTAAGCAGCTTCTCCTACAATGAGCAGTTCTTC. Translation: CASSVSSFSYNEQFF.

V usage is TRBV7-8 and J usage is TRBJ2-1, with TRBD2 matching over 13 bases. This CDR3 has 17 residues. With 2 bases clipped from V and 3 bases from J, the junction kept 4 bases outside the gene matches. In germline, CDR1 is SGHVS, CDR2 FQNEAQ. The DNA for the CDR3 is TGTGCCAGCAGCTTAAGGACTAGCGGGGGAGACTACAATGAGCAGTTCTTC. Translation gives CASSLRTSGGDYNEQFF.

The chain combines TRBV6-5 with TRBJ2-5; TRBD2 is a possible D gene (6 bases). V lost 4 bases to trimming and J lost 1 base, with 7 bases between them. This CDR3 contains 13 residues. Germline V gene data show CDR1 as MNHEY and CDR2 as SVGAGI. In DNA, the CDR3 is TGTGCCAGCAGTTCCGGGAGCCAAGAGACCCAGTACTTC. Protein product: CASSSGSQETQYF.

This chain connects TRBV23-1 to TRBJ1-5; 7 bases fit TRBD1. TRBV23-1 belongs to the ORF category, with a function that is uncertain. The V gene end was trimmed by 6 bases and the J gene end by 5 bases; junction bases not matched to a gene: 13. The CDR3 is 16 residues long. The CDR3 nucleotides are TGCGCCAGCAGGACCGGGACAGTCAATCGCGATCAGCCCCAGCATTTT. This gives the protein CASRTGTVNRDQPQHF.

This chain links TRBV30 with TRBJ2-5; D remains ambiguous. Germline-derived CDR1 and CDR2 are GTSNPN and SVGIG (reference sequence). The CDR3 contains 11 residues. V lost 1 base, J lost 2 bases, and 2 bases lay in between. The DNA of the CDR3 is TGTGCCTGGAGTGGACAAGAGACCCAGTACTTC. Translating it yields CAWSGQETQYF. Drawing the rest from reference TRBV30 and TRBJ2-5, the complete variable domain is SQTIHQWPATLVQPVGSPLSLECTVEGTSNPNLYWYRQAAGRGLQLLFYSVGIGQISSEVPQNLSASRPQDRQFILSSKKLLLSDSGFYLCAWSGQETQYFGPGTRLLVL.

In DNA form, the CDR3 reads TGTGCCAGCAGCTCGTATAATAGCAATCAGCCCCAGCATTTT. This translates into CASSSYNSNQPQHF. The chain has TRBV7-9 and TRBJ1-5; D unclear. The CDR3 sequence is 14 residues long. CDR1 and CDR2 (germline): SEHNR, FQNEAQ (reference sequence). V was trimmed by 4 bases and J by 0 bases, leaving 7 bases between them.

The chain links TRBV11-2 to TRBJ1-5, with D unresolved. CDR1 is SGHAT and CDR2 is FQNNGV in the germline V gene. This CDR3 comprises 17 residues. Deletions cut 1 base from V and 7 bases from J, with 20 bases between. The CDR3 DNA reads TGTGCCAGCAGCTTAGGGTCCGGCACGGGATTTGGGCAGCCCCAGCATTTT. Translating gives CASSLGSGTGFGQPQHF.